The entry below describes one T cell receptor beta chain. The data belong to a study of shared clonotypes between healthy human individuals. An assay was performed, and its level was deep. Assay: immunoSEQ multiplex PCR; the TCRdb copy retains only in-frame clones and omits some. This sample has about 1.5 million clones, with approximately 98% found just once. Per germline, CDR1 SGHTA and CDR2 FQGNSA. Trimming stripped 1 base from V and 5 bases from J, with 11 bases between. This CDR3 is 14 amino acids long. This TCR was recovered from a man aged 25 to 40 in good health. The chain couples TRBV7-2 to TRBJ1-1, with D hard to call. Source material: naive CD4+ T cells sorted from blood. Documented subset: CD45RA+ positively selected. The CDR3 spells CASSLGVIGTEAFF. As DNA, the CDR3 is TGTGCCAGCAGCTTAGGGGTAATCGGAACTGAAGCTTTCTTT.